This T cell receptor beta chain was observed in a study of shared clonotypes between healthy human individuals. Study-level findings and limits: The generation probabilities recorded for non-shared clonotypes fell below those of clonotypes shared by all four donors. Exclusively blood specimens were collected; tissue repertoires likely differ.

As to this clone: Its target is not known.

CD4+ cells yielded CD45RA+ naive and CD45RA-negative memory subsets. The method was immunoSEQ multiplex PCR; TCRdb's version includes in-frame clones alone and lacks a portion of them. The sample shows roughly 640,000 clones, more than 95% of them seen only once. The clonotype comes from a woman aged 25 to 45 in good health. Sequencing was performed on naive CD4+ T cells sorted from blood. Subset in this sample: CD45RA+ positively selected.

In nucleotides, the CDR3 is TGTGCCAGCTCACCCCAGAGGGGGGGGAGCTCCTACGAGCAGTACTTC. It translates to CASSPQRGGSSYEQYF. This rearrangement joins TRBV18 to TRBJ2-7; TRBD2 might be the D (7 bases). The V and J ends lost 3 bases and 0 bases respectively, with 15 bases between them. Germline assignment: CDR1 KGHSH and CDR2 LQKENI. The CDR3 spans 16 residues.